The clone carrying this TCR beta chain was seen ten or more times. This sample is part of a study of T cells in Graves' hyperthyroidism and ophthalmopathy. Turning to the study itself: Peripheral blood draws took place at initial diagnosis, ahead of any treatment.

The CDR3 extends over 16 amino acids. The germline V gene encodes CDR1 LGHDT and CDR2 YNNKEL (reference sequence). With V trimmed by 0 bases and J by 2 bases, 7 bases remained unmatched. Amplification of TCR beta CDR3 regions was performed using RNA transcripts as template. RT-PCR in the first round (using the HTBI primer set) targeted the TCR CDR3. TCRdb analysed the multiplex PCR reads with MiXCR anew, one entry per CDR3 protein. The sample lists some 580,000 distinct CDR3 sequences, roughly 15% seen once, with around 3.3% in the top ten. Clinical Activity Scores of at least 3, NOSPECS grades of at least 4 and durations under 3 months characterized ophthalmopathy patients. Out of approximately 10 ml of fresh peripheral blood came the PBMCs.

The gene calls are TRBV3-1 and TRBJ2-7; the match to TRBD1 covers 7 bases. This sequence originates from a middle-aged woman with Graves' ophthalmopathy. Sample: blood. CDR3 nucleotides: TGTGCCAGCAGCCAAGATGATACCGGACAGGCCTACGAGCAGTACTTC. Translated, it gives CASSQDDTGQAYEQYF.